This TCR beta chain was identified in a study of Ad26.COV2.S vaccination and SARS-CoV-2 variants. Some clones are missing from TCRdb's copy, which holds only in-frame ones; the method was immunoSEQ multiplex PCR. The sample holds a few hundred thousand clones, around 88% seen once. As to treatment: 15 to 20 received Ad26.COV2.S at low or high dose, single or two shots; about 5 received placebo; per-sample allocation not given. Day 63 following the first vaccine or placebo injection was when the samples were taken. The study, taken as a whole, reports: The analyses of TCR breadth and depth may have understated the size of total T cell responses.

For this clone: Its target is unknown.

The germline gives CDR1 MNHEY, CDR2 SMNVEV (reference sequence). Trimming pared 4 bases from V and 2 bases from J, leaving 16 bases between. There are 16 residues in the CDR3. This chain joins TRBV27 and TRBJ2-3; perhaps TRBD1 as D (5 bases). The material sequenced was peripheral blood, taken in a trial of Ad26.COV2.S vaccine versus placebo. This clonotype was sampled from a person aged 18 to 65 who received the Ad26.COV2.S COVID-19 vaccine or a placebo. Here the CDR3 DNA reads TGTGCCAGCAGTTCGCGCAGGGTTACCCCCACAGATACGCAGTATTTT. Translated, it gives CASSSRRVTPTDTQYF.